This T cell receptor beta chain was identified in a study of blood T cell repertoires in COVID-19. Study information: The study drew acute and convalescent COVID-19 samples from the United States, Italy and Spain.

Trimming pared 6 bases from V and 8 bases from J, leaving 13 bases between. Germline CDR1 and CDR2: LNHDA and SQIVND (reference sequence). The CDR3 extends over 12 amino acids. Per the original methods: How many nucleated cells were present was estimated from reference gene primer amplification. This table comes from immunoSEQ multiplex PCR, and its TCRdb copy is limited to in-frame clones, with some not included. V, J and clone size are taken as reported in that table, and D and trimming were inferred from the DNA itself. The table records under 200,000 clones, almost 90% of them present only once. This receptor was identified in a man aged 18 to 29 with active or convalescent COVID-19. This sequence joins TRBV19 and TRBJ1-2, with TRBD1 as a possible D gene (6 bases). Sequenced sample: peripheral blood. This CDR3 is CASSNRDRGYTF. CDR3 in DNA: TGTGCCAGTAGCAACAGGGATCGCGGCTACACCTTC.